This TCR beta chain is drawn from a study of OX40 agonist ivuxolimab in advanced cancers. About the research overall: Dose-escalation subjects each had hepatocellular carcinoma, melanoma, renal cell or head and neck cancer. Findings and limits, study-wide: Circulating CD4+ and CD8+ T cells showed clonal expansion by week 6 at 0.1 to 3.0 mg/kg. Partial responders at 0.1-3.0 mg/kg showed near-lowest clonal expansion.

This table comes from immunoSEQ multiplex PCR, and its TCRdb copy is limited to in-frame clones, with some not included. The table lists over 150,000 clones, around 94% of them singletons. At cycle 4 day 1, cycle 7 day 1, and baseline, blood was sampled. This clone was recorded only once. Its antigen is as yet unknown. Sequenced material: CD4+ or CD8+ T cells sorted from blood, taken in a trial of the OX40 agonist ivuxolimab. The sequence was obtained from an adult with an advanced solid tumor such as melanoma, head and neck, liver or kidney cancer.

The CDR3 region is CSVGGPTEAFF. As DNA, the CDR3 is TGCAGCGTCGGGGGCCCCACTGAAGCTTTCTTT. The chain combines TRBV29-1 with TRBJ1-1; maybe TRBD1 (6 bases). This CDR3 is built from 11 residues. Trimming stripped 6 bases from V and 4 bases from J, with 9 bases between. Looked up from germline, CDR1 is SQVTM and CDR2 is ANQGSEA.